This T cell receptor beta chain was identified during a study of T-cell memory formation after mild COVID-19 (dated by TCRdb to the early 2020s). Describing the broader study: TCR sequence clusters from the two donors were largely donor specific. In two donors, T-cell clones that expanded and contracted after mild COVID-19 were followed by sequencing TCRalpha and TCRbeta repertoires longitudinally. Two young, previously healthy adult volunteers, one female and one male, were included in the cohort.

Concerning this clonotype itself: Its cognate antigen has yet to be identified. Per-base qualities were not stored, and no clone one base away is much larger.

Broader findings and caveats from the paper: From day 15 to 85, contracting clones showed balanced CD4/CD8 phenotypes, whereas a second wave of clones that expanded from day 15 to 37 leaned towards CD4+. The detection of some responding clones in pre-infection memory suggests that pre-existing cross-reactive memory T cells joined the SARS-CoV-2 response. Only two mild cases were covered by the study, and larger cohorts that include severe cases with pre-infection samples were considered necessary. The second-wave clones that peaked on day 37 were not confirmed to be SARS-CoV-2 specific. Contracting CD4+ clones were located mainly in the CM and EM memory subsets, whereas CD8+ clones were found to be enriched in EMRA.

Sequencing instrument: Illumina NovaSeq 6000. TCRalpha and TCRbeta cDNA libraries were built by 5'RACE with constant-segment primers, adding sample barcodes and unique molecular identifiers. Trizol reagent was used to extract RNA from every sample. Amplification of the libraries took two PCR steps, and the second step added a second sample barcode plus Illumina TruSeq adapters. The libraries were sequenced on an Illumina NovaSeq using 2 x 150 bp paired-end reads. As for the authors' bioinformatics: The reads were demultiplexed and collapsed into UMI-guided consensus sequences using migec v1.2.7. Using mixcr v2.1.11, UMI consensuses were aligned to TRA and TRB V and J templates and then assembled into clonotypes. A clonotype was counted as expanded or contracted only when both edgeR and NoisET called the clonotype significant, with the noise models trained on biological replicates. For edgeR calls, the cutoffs were a false discovery rate-adjusted p below 0.01 and a log2 fold-change threshold of 1. As an exploratory analysis of dynamics, max-normalized trajectories of the 1000 most abundant clonotypes were examined by PCA with hierarchical clustering. The CD4 or CD8 phenotype of responding clones was assigned using the separately sequenced CD4+ and CD8+ repertoires. The public sequencing data were trimmed at Q25 with fastp and processed into clonotypes with MiXCR by TCRdb, which kept only in-frame beta chains. A single entry per CDR3 protein holds the most common genes and DNA from its merged rows. These V and J calls are TCRdb output, not the study's own analysis. Present in this sample are approximately 480,000 distinct CDR3 sequences, roughly 18% of which were seen just once. Of the sample, 10% to 15% falls within the top ten clones.

Ficoll-Paque density gradient centrifugation was used to isolate PBMCs. From cysteine to phenylalanine, the CDR3 is 12 amino acids long. Only CDR3 DNA is held: 36 bases, read in frame from base 1. V is shortened by 7 bases, J by 8 bases, and the region joining them spans 14 bases. Material for sequencing was PBMCs or a T cell subset sorted from them (not recorded which). This sequence was found in an adult woman who had mild COVID-19 (a few samples of this study predate the infection). The sample titles of this study are shuffled in the database, so cell type and time point are left out; the donor was told from shared clones. The chain is made from TRBV12-3 or TRBV12-4 and TRBJ1-1; TRBD1 is a weak D gene call, 5 bases matching. This receptor carries the CDR3 CASNLGALEAFF. In nucleotide form, the sequence is TGTGCCAGCAACCTTGGGGCCCTAGAAGCTTTCTTT.